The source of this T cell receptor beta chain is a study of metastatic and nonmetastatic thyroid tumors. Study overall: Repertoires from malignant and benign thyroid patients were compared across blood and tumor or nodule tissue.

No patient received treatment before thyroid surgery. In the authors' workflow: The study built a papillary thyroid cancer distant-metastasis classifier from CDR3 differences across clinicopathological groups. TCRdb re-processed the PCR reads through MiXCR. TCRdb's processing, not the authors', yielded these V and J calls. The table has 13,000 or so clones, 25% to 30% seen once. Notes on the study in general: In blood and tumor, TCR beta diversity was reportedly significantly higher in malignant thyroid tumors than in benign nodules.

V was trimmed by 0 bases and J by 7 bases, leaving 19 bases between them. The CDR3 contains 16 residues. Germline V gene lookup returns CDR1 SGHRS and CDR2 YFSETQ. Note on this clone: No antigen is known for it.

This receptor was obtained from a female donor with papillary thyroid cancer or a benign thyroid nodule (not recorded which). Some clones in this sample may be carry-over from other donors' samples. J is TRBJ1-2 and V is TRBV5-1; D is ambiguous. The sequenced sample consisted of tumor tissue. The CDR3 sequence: CASSLGAALESAGYTF. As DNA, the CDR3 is TGCGCCAGCAGCTTGGGGGCAGCCCTTGAGTCCGCTGGCTACACCTTC. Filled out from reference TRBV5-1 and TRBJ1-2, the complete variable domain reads KAGVTQTPRYLIKTRGQQVTLSCSPISGHRSVSWYQQTPGQGLQFLFEYFSETQRNKGNFPGRFSGRQFSNSRSEMNVSTLELGDSALYLCASSLGAALESAGYTFGSGTRLTVV.